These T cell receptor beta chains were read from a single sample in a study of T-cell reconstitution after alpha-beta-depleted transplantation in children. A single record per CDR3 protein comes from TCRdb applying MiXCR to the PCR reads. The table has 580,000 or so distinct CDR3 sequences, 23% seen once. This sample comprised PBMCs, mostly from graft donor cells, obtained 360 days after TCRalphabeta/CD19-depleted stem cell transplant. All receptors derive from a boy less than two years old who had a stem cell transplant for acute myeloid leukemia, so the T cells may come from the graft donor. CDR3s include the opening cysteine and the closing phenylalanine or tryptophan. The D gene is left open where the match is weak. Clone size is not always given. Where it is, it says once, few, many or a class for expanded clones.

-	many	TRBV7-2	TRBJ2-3	TGTGCCAGCAGCCCGGGGCAGTACACAGATACGCAGTATTTT	CASSPGQYTDTQYF
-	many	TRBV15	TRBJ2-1	TGTGCCACCAGCAGAGATCCGCAGGGGAGCTCCTACAATGAGCAGTTCTTC	CATSRDPQGSSYNEQFF
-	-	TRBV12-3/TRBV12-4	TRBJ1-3	TGTGCCAGCAGTCGGGACCATCTCAGCTCTGGAAACACCATATATTTT	CASSRDHLSSGNTIYF
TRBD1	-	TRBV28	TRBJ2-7	TGTGCCAGCAGTGGGACACAGGGGGCGCGGGGTAAGCAGTACTTC	CASSGTQGARGKQYF
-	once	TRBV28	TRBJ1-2	TGTGCCAGCAGTTTGTTAGAGGTTAACTATGGCTACACCTTC	CASSLLEVNYGYTF
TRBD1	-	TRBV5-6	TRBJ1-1	TGTGCCAGCAGGGGACAGGAACTTGAAGCTTTCTTT	CASRGQELEAFF
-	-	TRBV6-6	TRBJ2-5	TGTGCCATCTCAGGGTCCTTACAAGAGACCCAGTACTTC	CAISGSLQETQYF
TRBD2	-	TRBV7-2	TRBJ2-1	TGTGCCAGCAGCTTAACGTCCCTAGCGGGGTATAATGAGCAGTTCTTC	CASSLTSLAGYNEQFF
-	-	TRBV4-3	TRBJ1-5	TGCGCCAGCAGCCCGACAGCGGATAGCAATCAGCCCCAGCATTTT	CASSPTADSNQPQHF
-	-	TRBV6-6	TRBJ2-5	TGTGCCACCCATCAGGCTTCGGGGGAGACCCAGTACTTC	CATHQASGETQYF
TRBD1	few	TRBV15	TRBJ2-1	TGTGCCACCAGCAGGGGGGCCGGACAGGGATACAATGAGCAGTTCTTC	CATSRGAGQGYNEQFF
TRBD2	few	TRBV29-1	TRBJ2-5	TGCAGCGTGGAAGGACTAGCGGGGGGTGGGGAGACCCAGTACTTC	CSVEGLAGGGETQYF
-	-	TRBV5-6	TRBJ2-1	TGTGCCAGCAGCTTGGGGCAGTTCTACAATGAGCAGTTCTTC	CASSLGQFYNEQFF
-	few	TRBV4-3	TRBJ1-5	TGCGCCAGCAGCCAAGACAGGGTCCATCAGCCCCAGCATTTT	CASSQDRVHQPQHF
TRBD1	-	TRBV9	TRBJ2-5	TGTGCCAGCAGCGTCAACAGGGGGGAAGAGACCCAGTACTTC	CASSVNRGEETQYF
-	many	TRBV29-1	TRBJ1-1	TGCAGCGTTGAAATCTGGGAGCGTAACACTGAAGCTTTCTTT	CSVEIWERNTEAFF
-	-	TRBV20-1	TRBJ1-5	TGCAGTGCTAGAAGACCCGGGGATAGCAATCAGCCCCAGCATTTT	CSARRPGDSNQPQHF
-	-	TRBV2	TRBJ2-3	TGTGCCAGCAGTTCTGGGGGGGCCGGCACCCGAGATACGCAGTATTTT	CASSSGGAGTRDTQYF
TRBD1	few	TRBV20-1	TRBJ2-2	TGCAGTGCTAGAGTTTCGGACAGGGGGCGCGGCGGGGAGCTGTTTTTT	CSARVSDRGRGGELFF
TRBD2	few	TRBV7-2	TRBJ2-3	TGTGCCAGCAGCTTAGGGGCCACTAGCGGGTTCACAGATACGCAGTATTTT	CASSLGATSGFTDTQYF
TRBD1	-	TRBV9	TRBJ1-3	TGTGCCAGCAGCGACCGCTTTGGGACAGGAGGAAACACCATATATTTT	CASSDRFGTGGNTIYF
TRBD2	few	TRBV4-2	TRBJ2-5	TGTGCCAGCAGCGCGCAAGAAGCGGGGGGAGTGACCCAGTACTTC	CASSAQEAGGVTQYF
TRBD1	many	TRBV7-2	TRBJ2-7	TGTGCCAGCAGCCACCAGAGGCTGGGACAGGGAGGTTACGAGCAGTACTTC	CASSHQRLGQGGYEQYF
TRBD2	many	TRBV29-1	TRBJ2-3	TGCAGCGTTGAATCGCGGGGGAGGGATACGCAGTATTTT	CSVESRGRDTQYF